These 27 T cell receptor beta chains were sequenced from one sample in a study of blood T cell repertoires in COVID-19. Profiling relied on immunoSEQ multiplex PCR, and the TCRdb table lists in-frame clones only, not all of them. The sample yields about 330,000 clones, 85% to 90% seen once. The specimen sequenced was peripheral blood. These receptors all come from a woman between 45 and 60 years old with active or convalescent COVID-19.

This chain links TRBV29-1 with TRBJ2-7, with D unclear. The CDR3 runs 11 residues. V lost 4 bases to trimming and J lost 2 bases, with 6 bases between them. Germline V gene lookup returns CDR1 SQVTM and CDR2 ANQGSEA. CDR3 nucleotide sequence: TGCAGCGTTGGGCAGGCCTACGAGCAGTACTTC. Protein product: CSVGQAYEQYF.

The gene calls are TRBV23-1 and TRBJ2-2, with TRBD2 identical over 9 bases. TRBV23-1 is an ORF; its function is uncertain. CDR3 length: 16 amino acids. J lost 2 bases, V lost 8 bases, and 9 bases had no gene match. The CDR3 nucleotides are TGCGCCAGCCTTCCTCCGACTAGCGGAAACACCGGGGAGCTGTTTTTT. It is translated as CASLPPTSGNTGELFF.

The V gene is TRBV18, the J gene TRBJ2-1; possibly TRBD2 for D (7 bases). The CDR3 is made up of 16 amino acids. Germline assignment: CDR1 KGHSH and CDR2 LQKENI. The V end lost 0 bases, the J end lost 6 bases, and 15 bases lay between the germline ends. DNA of the CDR3: TGTGCCAGCTCACCACCGGCGGCAGGGGAGGGCAATGAGCAGTTCTTC. As protein: CASSPPAAGEGNEQFF.

This clone was counted once. The V call is TRBV19, the J call TRBJ2-1, with 8 bases that match TRBD1. CDR3 length: 13 residues. Germline V CDR1 and CDR2: LNHDA, SQIVND (reference sequence). V shed 3 bases, J shed 7 bases, and the junction held 2 bases outside the gene matches. The DNA of the CDR3 is TGTGCCAGTAGTATGGGACAGGAGAATGAGCAGTTCTTC. Translation gives CASSMGQENEQFF. The full variable domain, rest sourced from reference TRBV19 and TRBJ2-1, is DGGITQSPKYLFRKEGQNVTLSCEQNLNHDAMYWYRQDPGQGLRLIYYSQIVNDFQKGDIAEGYSVSREKKESFPLTVTSAQKNPTAFYLCASSMGQENEQFFGPGTRLTVL.

V and J are TRBV15 and TRBJ1-2; no reliable D call. Trimming cost V 0 bases and J 2 bases, with 10 bases left between them. The CDR3 covers 15 residues. Germline CDR1 reads LNHNV; CDR2 reads YYDKDF (reference sequence). The CDR3 bases are TGTGCCACCAGCAGAGAGGTCAGGATAAACTATGGCTACACCTTC. Translation gives CATSREVRINYGYTF.

V usage is TRBV4-3 and J usage is TRBJ2-3; D gene unclear. Trimming left V 2 bases short and J 2 bases short, with 11 bases between. CDR1 is LGHNA and CDR2 is YSLEER in the germline V gene. The CDR3 contains 15 residues. CDR3 in amino acids: CASSQMRNPTDTQYF. In nucleotides, the CDR3 is TGCGCCAGCAGCCAAATGCGGAACCCCACAGATACGCAGTATTTT.

The chain joins TRBV7-2 to TRBJ1-2; perhaps TRBD1 as D (6 bases). This CDR3 is 16 amino acids long. Trimming took 4 bases from V and 4 from J, leaving 19 bases between them. CDR1 and CDR2 (germline): SGHTA, FQGNSA. The CDR3 region is CASSSGAGTEVYGYTF. CDR3 in DNA: TGTGCCAGCAGCTCAGGGGCCGGGACGGAAGTCTATGGCTACACCTTC.

A single count supports this clone. The chain couples TRBV28 to TRBJ2-1, with TRBD1 identical over 7 bases. This CDR3 comprises 15 residues. Germline V gene sequence: CDR1 MDHEN, CDR2 SYDVKM. J gave up 7 bases and V 4 bases, and 10 bases lay outside the gene matches. In DNA, the CDR3 is TGTGCCAGCAGTTGGGACAGTGGATCTCCGAATGAGCAGTTCTTC. Its protein product is CASSWDSGSPNEQFF.

This sequence joins TRBV18 and TRBJ2-1, with unresolved D. Germline CDR1 KGHSH, CDR2 LQKENI. Trimming shortened V by 4 bases and J by 8 bases, and 12 bases separated the two germline ends. CDR3 length: 13 amino acids. CDR3 sequence reads: CASSRSLGDEQFF. CDR3 nucleotide sequence: TGTGCCAGCTCACGCAGCCTAGGAGATGAGCAGTTCTTC.

The rearrangement uses TRBV30 and TRBJ1-5; the match to TRBD1 covers 9 bases. Germline assignment: CDR1 GTSNPN and CDR2 SVGIG (reference sequence). This CDR3 region has 18 residues. V dropped 0 bases and J dropped 0; count of bases not matched to a gene: 9. The CDR3 DNA reads as TGTGCCTGGAGTGTTCCGGGACAGGGATCTTATAGCAATCAGCCCCAGCATTTT. Its protein is CAWSVPGQGSYSNQPQHF.

The table lists this clone with a count of one. This chain links TRBV4-3 with TRBJ2-7; tentative D call: TRBD2 (5 bases). The CDR3 loop spans 13 amino acids. Deletions cut 2 bases from V and 3 bases from J, with 8 bases between. CDR1 and CDR2 (germline): LGHNA, YSLEER. The CDR3 region has the DNA TGCGCCAGCAGCCAAAGGGAGAACTACGAGCAGTACTTC. It encodes CASSQRENYEQYF.

CDR3 coding DNA: TGTGCCAGCAGCTTAATGGGACTAGCGGGAGTGTCAGACAATGAGCAGTTCTTC. Encoded protein: CASSLMGLAGVSDNEQFF. The genes are TRBV7-3 and TRBJ2-1; 14 nucleotides line up with TRBD2. There are 18 residues in the CDR3. The ends lost 1 base at V and 5 bases at J; junction bases unmatched: 7. Germline assignment: CDR1 SGHTA and CDR2 FQGTGA.

The chain couples TRBV30 to TRBJ2-3; 7 positions match TRBD2. J was trimmed by 1 base and V by 3 bases; bases with no gene match: 7. Germline loops: CDR1 GTSNPN, CDR2 SVGIG (reference sequence). The CDR3 has 15 amino acids. The CDR3: CAWSPGAGGTDTQYF. The CDR3 nucleotides are TGTGCCTGGAGCCCCGGGGCGGGGGGCACAGATACGCAGTATTTT.

The rearrangement joins TRBV30 to TRBJ2-2, with D possibly being TRBD2 (5 bases). This CDR3 has 15 amino acids. The germline V and J ends were trimmed by 4 bases and 7 bases, with 19 bases remaining between them. Germline V lookup: CDR1 GTSNPN, CDR2 SVGIG (reference sequence). The CDR3 bases are TGTGCCTGGAACGGTCAAGTCCTCGAGGGCGGGGAGCTGTTTTTT. It codes for CAWNGQVLEGGELFF. Complete variable domain (other parts from reference TRBV30 and TRBJ2-2): SQTIHQWPATLVQPVGSPLSLECTVEGTSNPNLYWYRQAAGRGLQLLFYSVGIGQISSEVPQNLSASRPQDRQFILSSKKLLLSDSGFYLCAWNGQVLEGGELFFGEGSRLTVL.

J is TRBJ2-7 and V is TRBV5-5, with TRBD1 identical over 10 bases. Germline trimming cut 6 bases from V and 5 bases from J; bases unmatched to any gene: 11. CDR1 and CDR2 (germline): SGHKS, YYEKEE (reference sequence). This CDR3 comprises 15 residues. CDR3 nucleotides: TGTGCCAGCATCACCCTACCGACAGGGGGCCACGAGCAGTACTTC. This gives the protein CASITLPTGGHEQYF.

The chain employs TRBV7-2 and TRBJ1-2, with D possibly TRBD1 on 5 matching bases. Germline V CDR1 and CDR2: SGHTA, FQGNSA. CDR3 size: 13 residues. V was pared by 2 bases and J by 7 bases, with 11 bases between. As DNA, the CDR3 is TGTGCCAGCAGCTTACAGGGTTTCCGTGGCTACACCTTC. This encodes CASSLQGFRGYTF.

The chain joins TRBV4-3 to TRBJ2-3; 9 bases match TRBD2. CDR3 length: 17 residues. Unmatched junction bases numbered 5, after V lost 1 base and J lost 0 bases. CDR1 LGHNA and CDR2 YSLEER come from the germline V gene. The CDR3 loop is CASSQGGGAKSTDTQYF. CDR3 nucleotides: TGCGCCAGCAGCCAAGGCGGGGGGGCGAAAAGCACAGATACGCAGTATTTT.

This clone showed up just a few times. The chain combines TRBV6-5 with TRBJ1-3, with D possibly TRBD1 on 6 matching bases. The CDR3 loop spans 15 amino acids. Germline V lookup: CDR1 MNHEY, CDR2 SVGAGI. V was cut by 6 bases and J by 0 bases, with 12 bases left in between. CDR3 residues: CASSNRDHSGNTIYF. CDR3 coding DNA: TGTGCCAGCAGCAACAGGGATCACTCTGGAAACACCATATATTTT.

This clone was counted once. The chain is built from TRBV3-1 (or the pseudogene TRBV3-2) and TRBJ1-1, with D uncertain. With 6 bases removed from V and 0 bases from J, the gap between germline ends came to 8 bases. Germline V gene sequence: CDR1 LGHDT, CDR2 YNNKEL (reference sequence). CDR3 length: 13 amino acids. The CDR3 loop reads CASSRDMNTEAFF. DNA for the CDR3: TGTGCCAGCAGTCGCGACATGAACACTGAAGCTTTCTTT.

The chain is built from TRBV2 and TRBJ1-5, with D tentatively TRBD1 (5 bases). The CDR3 has 15 amino acids. V was pared by 2 bases and J by 1 base, with 9 bases between. The germline gives CDR1 SNHLY, CDR2 FYNNEI. CDR3 DNA sequence: TGTGCCAGCAGTGAATATCCAGGGAGCAATCAGCCCCAGCATTTT. Its protein is CASSEYPGSNQPQHF.

The chain carries TRBV5-4 and TRBJ1-2; 12 bases line up with TRBD1. The V gene's germline CDR1 is SGHNT and CDR2 YYREEE (reference sequence). The CDR3 totals 16 residues. J was trimmed by 7 bases and V by 0 bases; bases with no gene match: 7. CDR3 sequence (DNA): TGTGCCAGCAGCTTGGCCTTGGGACAGGGGGCGCTTGGCTACACCTTC. Translating gives CASSLALGQGALGYTF.

The V and J genes are TRBV7-9 and TRBJ1-2; 7 bases are a match to TRBD1. The V and J ends lost 5 bases and 4 bases, in that order; junction bases with no gene match: 7. In germline, CDR1 is SEHNR, CDR2 FQNEAQ (reference sequence). The CDR3 consists of 14 residues. The CDR3 DNA sequence: TGTGCCAGCAGCCTCTCGGGACAGCTCTATGGCTACACCTTC. This translates into CASSLSGQLYGYTF.

The rearrangement links TRBV7-2 to TRBJ1-1; 7 bases are a match to TRBD1. The length of the CDR3 is 15 residues. After removal of 5 bases from V and 1 base from J, the junction contained 7 bases not matched to a gene. The germline CDR1 and CDR2 sequences are SGHTA and FQGNSA. The CDR3 here is CASSPRQGPNTEAFF. As DNA, the CDR3 is TGTGCCAGCAGCCCAAGACAGGGCCCGAACACTGAAGCTTTCTTT.

V and J are TRBV4-1 and TRBJ1-5; TRBD1 is a possible D gene (5 bases). The germline gives CDR1 MGHRA, CDR2 YSYEKL. This CDR3 is built from 16 residues. V dropped 1 base and J dropped 5 bases, with 15 bases sitting between them. CDR3 sequence (DNA): TGCGCCAGCAGCCAAGTAATGGTAAGGGGCTATCAGCCCCAGCATTTT. It is translated as CASSQVMVRGYQPQHF.

This clone rates as large. This chain links TRBV6-6 with TRBJ2-3; D might be TRBD2 (5 bases). The CDR3 loop spans 11 amino acids. The germline V and J ends were trimmed by 7 bases and 5 bases, with 7 bases remaining between them. The germline CDR1 and CDR2 sequences are MNHNY and SVGAGI (reference sequence). DNA of the CDR3: TGTGCCAGCATGGCGGGAGATACGCAGTATTTT. This encodes CASMAGDTQYF.

This chain links TRBV7-2 with TRBJ2-2, with no clear D. This CDR3 contains 14 residues. V was pared by 5 bases and J by 5 bases, with 12 bases between. In germline, CDR1 is SGHTA, CDR2 FQGNSA. CDR3 residues: CASSPVRVTGELFF. CDR3 nucleotides: TGTGCCAGCAGCCCCGTACGGGTGACCGGGGAGCTGTTTTTT.

V usage is TRBV7-2 and J usage is TRBJ1-6, with unresolved D. From germline, CDR1 is SGHTA and CDR2 FQGNSA. Trimming cost V 5 bases and J 7 bases, with 9 bases left between them. The CDR3 consists of 13 residues. For the CDR3, the DNA is TGTGCCAGCAGCATAGACCAGAATTCACCCCTCCACTTT. The encoded protein is CASSIDQNSPLHF.